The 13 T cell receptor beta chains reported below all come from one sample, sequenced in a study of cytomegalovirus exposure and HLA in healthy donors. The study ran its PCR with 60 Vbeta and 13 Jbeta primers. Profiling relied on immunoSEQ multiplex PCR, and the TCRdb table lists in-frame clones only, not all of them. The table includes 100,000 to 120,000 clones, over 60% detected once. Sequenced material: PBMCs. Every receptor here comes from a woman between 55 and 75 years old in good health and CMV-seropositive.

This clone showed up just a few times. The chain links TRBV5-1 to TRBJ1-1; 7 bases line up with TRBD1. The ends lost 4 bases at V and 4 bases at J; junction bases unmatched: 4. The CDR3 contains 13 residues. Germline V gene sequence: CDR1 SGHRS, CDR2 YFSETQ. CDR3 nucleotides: TGCGCCAGCAGCGCCGACAGGGCCACTGAAGCTTTCTTT. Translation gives CASSADRATEAFF.

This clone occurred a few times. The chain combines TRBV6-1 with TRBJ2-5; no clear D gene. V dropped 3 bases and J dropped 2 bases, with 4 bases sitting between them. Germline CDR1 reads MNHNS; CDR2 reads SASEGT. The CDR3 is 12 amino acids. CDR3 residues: CASSDTQETQYF. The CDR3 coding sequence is TGTGCCAGCAGTGACACACAAGAGACCCAGTACTTC.

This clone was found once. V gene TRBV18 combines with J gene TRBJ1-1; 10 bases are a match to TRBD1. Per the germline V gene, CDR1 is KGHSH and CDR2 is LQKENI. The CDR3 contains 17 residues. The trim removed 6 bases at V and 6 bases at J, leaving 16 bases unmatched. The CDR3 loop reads CASSPSSDWTGGSEAFF. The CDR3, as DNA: TGTGCCAGCTCTCCCTCTTCGGATTGGACAGGGGGATCTGAAGCTTTCTTT.

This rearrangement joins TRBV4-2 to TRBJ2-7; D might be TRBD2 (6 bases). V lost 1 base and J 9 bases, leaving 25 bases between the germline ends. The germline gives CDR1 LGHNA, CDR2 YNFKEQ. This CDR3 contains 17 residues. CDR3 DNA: TGTGCCAGCAGCCAAGGGTTAGGTGGCGGGACCCCCCTCGGGCAGTACTTC. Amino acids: CASSQGLGGGTPLGQYF.

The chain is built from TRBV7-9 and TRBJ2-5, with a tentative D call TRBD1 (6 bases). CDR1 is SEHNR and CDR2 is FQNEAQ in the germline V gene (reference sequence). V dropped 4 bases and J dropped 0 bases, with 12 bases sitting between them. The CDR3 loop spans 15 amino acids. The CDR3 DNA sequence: TGTGCCAGCAGCTCAGTCAACAGGGACCAAGAGACCCAGTACTTC. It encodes CASSSVNRDQETQYF.

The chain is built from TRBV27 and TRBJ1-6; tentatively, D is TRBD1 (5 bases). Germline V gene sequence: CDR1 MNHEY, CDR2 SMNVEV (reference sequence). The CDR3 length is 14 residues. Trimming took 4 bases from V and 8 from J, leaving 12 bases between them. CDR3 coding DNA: TGTGCCAGCAGTTATCGGCAGGGCCATTCACCCCTCCACTTT. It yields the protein CASSYRQGHSPLHF.

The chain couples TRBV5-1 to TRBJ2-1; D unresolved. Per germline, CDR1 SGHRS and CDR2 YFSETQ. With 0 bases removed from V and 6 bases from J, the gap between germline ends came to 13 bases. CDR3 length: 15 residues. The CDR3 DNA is TGCGCCAGCAGCTTGGTTCTATCCCCCGCCAATGAGCAGTTCTTC. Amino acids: CASSLVLSPANEQFF.

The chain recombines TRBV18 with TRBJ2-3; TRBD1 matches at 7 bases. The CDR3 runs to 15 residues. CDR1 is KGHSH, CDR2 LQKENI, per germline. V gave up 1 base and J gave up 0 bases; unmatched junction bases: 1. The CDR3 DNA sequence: TGTGCCAGCTCACCACAGGGGGCTAGCACAGATACGCAGTATTTT. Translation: CASSPQGASTDTQYF.

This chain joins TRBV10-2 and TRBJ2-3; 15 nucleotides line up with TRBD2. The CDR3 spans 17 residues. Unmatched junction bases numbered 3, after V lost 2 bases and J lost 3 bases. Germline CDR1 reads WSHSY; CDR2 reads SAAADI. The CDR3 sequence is CASSEGTSGRRTDTQYF. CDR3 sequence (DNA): TGCGCCAGCAGTGAGGGGACTAGCGGGAGGAGGACAGATACGCAGTATTTT.

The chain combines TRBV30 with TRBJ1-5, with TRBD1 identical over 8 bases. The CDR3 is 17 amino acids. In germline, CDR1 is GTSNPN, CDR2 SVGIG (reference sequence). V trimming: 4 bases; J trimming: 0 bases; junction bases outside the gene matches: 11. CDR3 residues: CAWTADRGKSSNQPQHF. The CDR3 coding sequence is TGTGCCTGGACGGCTGACAGGGGAAAGAGTAGCAATCAGCCCCAGCATTTT.

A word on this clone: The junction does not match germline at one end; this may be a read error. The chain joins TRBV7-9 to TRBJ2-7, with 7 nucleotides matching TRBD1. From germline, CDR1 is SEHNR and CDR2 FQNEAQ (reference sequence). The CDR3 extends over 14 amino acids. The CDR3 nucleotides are TGTTCCAGCAGCTTTAGGGACAGCTCCTACGAGCAGTACTTC. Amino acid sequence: CSSSFRDSSYEQYF.

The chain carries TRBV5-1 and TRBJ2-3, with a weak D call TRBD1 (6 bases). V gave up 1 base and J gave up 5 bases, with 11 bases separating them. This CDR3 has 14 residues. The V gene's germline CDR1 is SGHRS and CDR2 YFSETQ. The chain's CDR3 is CASSLSQGRDTQYF. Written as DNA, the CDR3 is TGCGCCAGCAGCTTGAGTCAGGGGAGAGATACGCAGTATTTT.

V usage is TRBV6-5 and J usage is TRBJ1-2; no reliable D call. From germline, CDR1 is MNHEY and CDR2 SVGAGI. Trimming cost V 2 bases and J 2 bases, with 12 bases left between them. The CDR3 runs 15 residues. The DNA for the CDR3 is TGTGCCAGCAGTTACGGCGGAGGCACCAACTATGGCTACACCTTC. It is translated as CASSYGGGTNYGYTF.